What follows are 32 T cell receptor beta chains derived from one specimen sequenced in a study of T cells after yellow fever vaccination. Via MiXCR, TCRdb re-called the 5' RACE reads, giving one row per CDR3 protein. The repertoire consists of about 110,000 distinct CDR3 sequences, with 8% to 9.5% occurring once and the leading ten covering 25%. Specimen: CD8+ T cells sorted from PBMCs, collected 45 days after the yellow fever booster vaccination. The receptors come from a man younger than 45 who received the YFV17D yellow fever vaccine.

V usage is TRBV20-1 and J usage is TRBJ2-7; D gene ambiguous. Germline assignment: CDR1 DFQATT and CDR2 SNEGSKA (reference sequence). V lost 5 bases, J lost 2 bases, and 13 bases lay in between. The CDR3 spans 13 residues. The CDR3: CSARIPAPYEQYF. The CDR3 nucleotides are TGCAGTGCTCGGATCCCCGCTCCCTACGAGCAGTACTTC.

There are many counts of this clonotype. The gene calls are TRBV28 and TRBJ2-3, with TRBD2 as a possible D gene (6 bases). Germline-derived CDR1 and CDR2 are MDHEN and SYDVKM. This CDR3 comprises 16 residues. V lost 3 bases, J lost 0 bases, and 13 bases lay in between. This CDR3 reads CASSLSSSASTDTQYF. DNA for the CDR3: TGTGCCAGCAGTTTGTCGTCTAGCGCTAGCACAGATACGCAGTATTTT.

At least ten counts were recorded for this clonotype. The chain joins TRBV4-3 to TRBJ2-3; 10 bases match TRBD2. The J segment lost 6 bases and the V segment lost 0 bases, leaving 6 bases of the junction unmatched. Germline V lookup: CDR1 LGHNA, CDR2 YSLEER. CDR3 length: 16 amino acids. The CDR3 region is CASSQDLAGGVDTQYF. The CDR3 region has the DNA TGCGCCAGCAGCCAAGATTTAGCGGGAGGTGTGGATACGCAGTATTTT.

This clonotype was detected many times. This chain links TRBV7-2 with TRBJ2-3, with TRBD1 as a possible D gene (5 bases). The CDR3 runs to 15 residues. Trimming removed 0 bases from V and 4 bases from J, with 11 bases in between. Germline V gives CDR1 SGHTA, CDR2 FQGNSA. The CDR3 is CASSLAVQGADTQYF. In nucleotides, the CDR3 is TGTGCCAGCAGCTTAGCGGTTCAGGGCGCAGATACGCAGTATTTT.

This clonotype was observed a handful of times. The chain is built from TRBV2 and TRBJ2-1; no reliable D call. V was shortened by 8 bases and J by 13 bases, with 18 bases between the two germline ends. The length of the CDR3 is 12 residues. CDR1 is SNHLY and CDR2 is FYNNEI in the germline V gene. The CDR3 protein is CASGPRLPVQFF. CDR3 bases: TGTGCCAGCGGCCCACGCCTACCGGTCCAGTTCTTC.

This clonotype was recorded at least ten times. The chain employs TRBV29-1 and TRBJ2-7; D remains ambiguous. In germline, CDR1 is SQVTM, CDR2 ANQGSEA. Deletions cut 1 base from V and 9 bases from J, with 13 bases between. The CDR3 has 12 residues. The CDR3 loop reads CSVEVGLSGQYF. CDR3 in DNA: TGCAGCGTTGAAGTTGGCCTATCCGGGCAGTACTTC.

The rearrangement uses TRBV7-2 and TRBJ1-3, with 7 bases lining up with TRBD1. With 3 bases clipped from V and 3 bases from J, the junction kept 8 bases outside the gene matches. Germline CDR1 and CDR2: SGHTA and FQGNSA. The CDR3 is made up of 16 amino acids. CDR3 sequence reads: CASSFFGQESGNTIYF. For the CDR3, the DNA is TGTGCCAGCAGCTTCTTCGGACAGGAAAGTGGAAACACCATATATTTT.

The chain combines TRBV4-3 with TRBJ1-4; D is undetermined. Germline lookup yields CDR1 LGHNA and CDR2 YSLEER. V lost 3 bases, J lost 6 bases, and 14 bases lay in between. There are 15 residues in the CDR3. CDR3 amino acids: CASSHETWRDEKLFF. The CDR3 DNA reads TGCGCCAGCAGCCATGAAACCTGGAGGGATGAAAAACTGTTTTTT.

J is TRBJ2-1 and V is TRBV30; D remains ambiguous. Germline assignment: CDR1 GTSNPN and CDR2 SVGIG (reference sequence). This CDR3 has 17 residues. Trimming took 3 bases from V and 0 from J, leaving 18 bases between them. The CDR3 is CAWSDLSLTSSYNEQFF. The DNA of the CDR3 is TGTGCCTGGAGCGACCTCTCGCTAACCAGCTCCTACAATGAGCAGTTCTTC.

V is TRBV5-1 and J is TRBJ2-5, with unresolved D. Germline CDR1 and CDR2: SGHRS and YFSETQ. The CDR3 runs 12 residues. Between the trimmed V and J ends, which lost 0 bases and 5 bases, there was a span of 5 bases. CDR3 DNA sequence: TGCGCCAGCAGCTTGGAATACGAGACCCAGTACTTC. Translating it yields CASSLEYETQYF.

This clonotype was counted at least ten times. The CDR3 region has the DNA TGTGCCAGCAGCCGTACTAGCTACGCGGAGCAGTTCTTC. This codes for CASSRTSYAEQFF. This chain joins TRBV5-6 and TRBJ2-1; a possible D gene is TRBD2 (6 bases). Germline loops: CDR1 SGHDT, CDR2 YYEEEE. The ends were cut back, 4 bases at V and 10 bases at J, with 15 bases in the middle. CDR3 length: 13 residues.

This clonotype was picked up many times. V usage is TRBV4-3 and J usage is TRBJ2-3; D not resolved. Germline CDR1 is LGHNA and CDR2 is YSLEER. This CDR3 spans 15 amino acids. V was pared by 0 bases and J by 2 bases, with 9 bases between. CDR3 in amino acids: CASSQERQLTDTQYF. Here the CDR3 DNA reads TGCGCCAGCAGCCAAGAGAGGCAGCTCACAGATACGCAGTATTTT.

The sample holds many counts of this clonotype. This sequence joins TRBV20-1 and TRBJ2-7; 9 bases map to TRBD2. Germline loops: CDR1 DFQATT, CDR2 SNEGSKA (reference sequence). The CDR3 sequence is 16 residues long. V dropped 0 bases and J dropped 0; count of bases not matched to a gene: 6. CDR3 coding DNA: TGCAGTGCTAGAGATTTACTAGCGGGCGACTCCTACGAGCAGTACTTC. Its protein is CSARDLLAGDSYEQYF.

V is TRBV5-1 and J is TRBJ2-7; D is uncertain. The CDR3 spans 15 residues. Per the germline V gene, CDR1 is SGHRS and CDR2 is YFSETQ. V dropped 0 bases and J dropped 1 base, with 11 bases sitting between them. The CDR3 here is CASSLAGPLSYEQYF. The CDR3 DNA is TGCGCCAGCAGCTTGGCCGGACCTCTATCCTACGAGCAGTACTTC. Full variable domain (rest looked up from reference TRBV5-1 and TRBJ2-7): KAGVTQTPRYLIKTRGQQVTLSCSPISGHRSVSWYQQTPGQGLQFLFEYFSETQRNKGNFPGRFSGRQFSNSRSEMNVSTLELGDSALYLCASSLAGPLSYEQYFGPGTRLTVT.

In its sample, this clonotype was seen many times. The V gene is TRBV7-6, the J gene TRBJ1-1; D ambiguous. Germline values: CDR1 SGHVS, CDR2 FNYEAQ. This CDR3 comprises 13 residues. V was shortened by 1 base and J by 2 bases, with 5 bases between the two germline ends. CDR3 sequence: CASSLDVNTEAFF. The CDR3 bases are TGTGCCAGCAGCTTAGATGTTAACACTGAAGCTTTCTTT.

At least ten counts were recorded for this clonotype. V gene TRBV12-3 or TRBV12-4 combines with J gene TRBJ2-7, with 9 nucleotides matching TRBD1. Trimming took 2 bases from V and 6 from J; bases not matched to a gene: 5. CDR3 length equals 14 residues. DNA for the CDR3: TGTGCCAGCAGTTTAAGACAGGGGGGTGTCGAGCAGTACTTC. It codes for CASSLRQGGVEQYF.

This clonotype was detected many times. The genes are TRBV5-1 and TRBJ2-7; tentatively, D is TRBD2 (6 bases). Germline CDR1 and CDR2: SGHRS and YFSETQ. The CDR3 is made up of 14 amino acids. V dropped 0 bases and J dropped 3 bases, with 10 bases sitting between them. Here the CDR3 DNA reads TGCGCCAGCAGCTTGGAGGGACTTCTCTACGAGCAGTACTTC. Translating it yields CASSLEGLLYEQYF.

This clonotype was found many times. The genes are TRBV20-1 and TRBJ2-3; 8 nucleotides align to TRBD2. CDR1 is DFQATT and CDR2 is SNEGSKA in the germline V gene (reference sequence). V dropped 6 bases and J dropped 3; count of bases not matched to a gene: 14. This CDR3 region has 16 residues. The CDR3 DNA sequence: TGCAGTGCCGATACTACTAGCGGAGGGGTAACAGATACGCAGTATTTT. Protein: CSADTTSGGVTDTQYF.

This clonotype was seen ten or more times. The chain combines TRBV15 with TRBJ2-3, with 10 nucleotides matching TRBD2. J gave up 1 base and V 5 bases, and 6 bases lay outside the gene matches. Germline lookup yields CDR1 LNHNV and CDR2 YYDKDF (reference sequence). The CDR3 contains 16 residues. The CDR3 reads CATSRAGGPGTDTQYF. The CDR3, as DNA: TGTGCCACCAGCCGAGCGGGAGGGCCTGGCACAGATACGCAGTATTTT.

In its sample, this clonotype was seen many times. CDR3 sequence reads: CASSSGGQEGLQETQYF. In DNA form, the CDR3 reads TGTGCCAGCAGCTCTGGGGGCCAGGAAGGGCTTCAAGAGACCCAGTACTTC. The rearrangement links TRBV2 to TRBJ2-5; D possibly corresponds to TRBD1 (6 bases). The CDR3 has 17 amino acids. V was pared by 6 bases and J by 2 bases, with 22 bases between. Germline V CDR1 and CDR2: SNHLY, FYNNEI.

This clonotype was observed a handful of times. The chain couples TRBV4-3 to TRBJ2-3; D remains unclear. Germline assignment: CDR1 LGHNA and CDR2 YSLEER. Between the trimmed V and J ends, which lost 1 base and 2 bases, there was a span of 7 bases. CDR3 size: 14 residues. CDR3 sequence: CASSQAPITDTQYF. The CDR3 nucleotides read TGCGCCAGCAGCCAAGCCCCCATCACAGATACGCAGTATTTT.

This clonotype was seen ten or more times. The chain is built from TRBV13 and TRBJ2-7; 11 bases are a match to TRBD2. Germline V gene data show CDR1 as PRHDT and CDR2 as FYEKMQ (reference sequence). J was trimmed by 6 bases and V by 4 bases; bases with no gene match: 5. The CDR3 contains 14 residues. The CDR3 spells CASSSGLAGVEQYF. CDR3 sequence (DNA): TGTGCCAGCAGCTCAGGACTAGCGGGTGTCGAGCAGTACTTC.

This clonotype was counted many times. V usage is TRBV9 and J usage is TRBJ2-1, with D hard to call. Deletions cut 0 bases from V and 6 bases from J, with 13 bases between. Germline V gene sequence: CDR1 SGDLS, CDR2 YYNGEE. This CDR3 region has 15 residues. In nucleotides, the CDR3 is TGTGCCAGCAGCGTAGACACGGGCCTATTCAATGAGCAGTTCTTC. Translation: CASSVDTGLFNEQFF.

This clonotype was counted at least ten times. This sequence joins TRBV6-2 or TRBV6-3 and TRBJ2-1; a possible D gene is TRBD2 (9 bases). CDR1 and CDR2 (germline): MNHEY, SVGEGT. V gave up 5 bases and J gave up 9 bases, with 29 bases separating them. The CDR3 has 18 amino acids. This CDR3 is CASSPDREAIAGVFEQFF. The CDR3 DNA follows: TGTGCCAGCAGTCCGGACAGGGAGGCTATAGCGGGAGTTTTTGAGCAGTTCTTC.

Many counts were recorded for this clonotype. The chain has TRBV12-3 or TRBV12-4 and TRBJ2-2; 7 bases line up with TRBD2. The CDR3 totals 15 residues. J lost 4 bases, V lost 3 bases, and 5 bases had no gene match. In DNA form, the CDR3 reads TGTGCCAGCAGTTTGGCGGGAGAGGGCACCGGGGAGCTGTTTTTT. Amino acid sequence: CASSLAGEGTGELFF.

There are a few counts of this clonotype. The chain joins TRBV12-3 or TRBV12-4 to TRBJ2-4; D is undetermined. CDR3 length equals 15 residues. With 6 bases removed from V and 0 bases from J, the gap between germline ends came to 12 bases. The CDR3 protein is CASRPPDIAKNIQYF. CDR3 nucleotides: TGTGCCAGCAGGCCCCCTGACATAGCCAAAAACATTCAGTACTTC.

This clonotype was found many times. The CDR3 DNA follows: TGTGCCAGCAGCACCAGAATCGAGCAGTACTTC. This sequence encodes CASSTRIEQYF. The chain uses TRBV7-2 and TRBJ2-7; D ambiguous. V was trimmed by 5 bases and J by 6 bases, leaving 8 bases between them. This CDR3 is 11 amino acids long. Germline V gene sequence: CDR1 SGHTA, CDR2 FQGNSA.

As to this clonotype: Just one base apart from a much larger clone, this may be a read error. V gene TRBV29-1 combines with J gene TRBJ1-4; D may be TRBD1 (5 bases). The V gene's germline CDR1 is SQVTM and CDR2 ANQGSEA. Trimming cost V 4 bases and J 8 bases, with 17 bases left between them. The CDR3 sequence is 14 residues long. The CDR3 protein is CSVVGDGVHEKLFF. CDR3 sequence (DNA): TGCAGCGTTGTTGGGGACGGTGTTCACGAAAAACTGTTTTTT.

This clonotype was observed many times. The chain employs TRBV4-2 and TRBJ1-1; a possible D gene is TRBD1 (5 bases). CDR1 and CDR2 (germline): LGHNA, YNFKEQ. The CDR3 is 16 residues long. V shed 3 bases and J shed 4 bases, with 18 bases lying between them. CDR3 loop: CASSQGSGTRGTEAFF. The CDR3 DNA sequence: TGTGCCAGCAGCCAGGGCTCCGGGACCCGGGGCACTGAAGCTTTCTTT.

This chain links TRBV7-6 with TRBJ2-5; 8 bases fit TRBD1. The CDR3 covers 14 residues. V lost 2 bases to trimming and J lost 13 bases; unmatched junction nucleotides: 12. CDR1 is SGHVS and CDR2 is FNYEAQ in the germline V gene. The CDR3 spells CASSLTGQAPRRYF. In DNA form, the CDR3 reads TGTGCCAGCAGCTTAACGGGACAGGCCCCTCGGAGGTACTTC. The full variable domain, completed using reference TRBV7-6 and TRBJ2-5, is GAGVSQSPRYKVTKRGQDVALRCDPISGHVSLYWYRQALGQGPEFLTYFNYEAQQDKSGLPNDRFSAERPEGSISTLTIQRTEQRDSAMYRCASSLTGQAPRRYFGPGTRLLVL.

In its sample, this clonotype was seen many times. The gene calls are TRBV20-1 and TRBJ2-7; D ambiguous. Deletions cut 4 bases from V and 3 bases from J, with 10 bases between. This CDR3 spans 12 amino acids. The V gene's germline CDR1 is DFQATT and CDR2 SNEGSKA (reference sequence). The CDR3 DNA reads TGCAGTGCTAAGGAGTTAAACTACGAGCAGTACTTC. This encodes CSAKELNYEQYF.

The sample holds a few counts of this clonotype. The CDR3 sequence is CASSAYYEQYF. The CDR3 nucleotides are TGTGCCAGCAGCGCCTATTACGAGCAGTACTTC. The rearrangement joins TRBV5-6 to TRBJ2-7; D not certain. In germline, CDR1 is SGHDT, CDR2 YYEEEE. The germline V and J ends were trimmed by 4 bases and 4 bases, with 6 bases remaining between them. The CDR3 totals 11 residues.